What follows are 6 T cell receptor beta chains derived from one specimen sequenced in a study of identical twins. TCRdb reanalysed the 5' RACE reads using MiXCR and keeps one entry per CDR3 protein. Among 510,000 or so distinct CDR3 sequences listed, roughly 15% were seen once. This sample also belongs to another study, concerning yellow fever vaccine responses in identical twins.

Sequencing was performed on CD4+ T cells sorted from blood. The receptors stem from a woman aged 18-29 years in good health.

The J gene is TRBJ1-5, the V gene TRBV6-1; 7 bases are shared with TRBD1. After removal of 7 bases from V and 7 bases from J, the junction contained 7 bases not matched to a gene. The CDR3 sequence is 13 residues long. Germline V lookup: CDR1 MNHNS, CDR2 SASEGT. The CDR3 sequence: CASKTGNEQPQHF. The CDR3 DNA follows: TGTGCCAGCAAGACAGGGAATGAGCAGCCCCAGCATTTT.

This clonotype occurred a few times. The V gene is TRBV20-1, the J gene TRBJ1-6; D uncertain. CDR1 DFQATT and CDR2 SNEGSKA come from the germline V gene (reference sequence). The germline V and J ends were trimmed by 6 bases and 6 bases, with 12 bases remaining between them. The CDR3 covers 13 residues. CDR3 DNA: TGCAGTGCCCCGGGCCAACTTAATTCACCCCTCCACTTT. As protein: CSAPGQLNSPLHF.

V and J are TRBV7-9 and TRBJ2-5, with no clear D. This CDR3 has 14 amino acids. CDR1 is SEHNR, CDR2 FQNEAQ, per germline (reference sequence). V gave up 2 bases and J gave up 1 base, with 8 bases separating them. CDR3 DNA sequence: TGTGCCAGCAGCTTATTTACAGCCCAAGAGACCCAGTACTTC. Its translation: CASSLFTAQETQYF.

The chain employs TRBV6-1 and TRBJ1-1; D is perhaps TRBD1 (6 bases). The V end was cut by 8 bases, the J end by 1 base, with 11 bases between. This CDR3 contains 13 residues. Germline values: CDR1 MNHNS, CDR2 SASEGT. DNA for the CDR3: TGTGCCAGCGCCGGACAGCCGAACACTGAAGCTTTCTTT. Amino acid sequence: CASAGQPNTEAFF.

The table lists this clonotype with a few counts. The V call is TRBV10-3, the J call TRBJ2-7; D uncertain. CDR1 and CDR2 (germline): ENHRY, SYGVKD. This CDR3 is built from 13 residues. The V end lost 2 bases, the J end lost 0 bases, and 5 bases lay between the germline ends. The CDR3 DNA reads TGTGCCATCAGTGAGAGCAGCTCCTACGAGCAGTACGTC. As protein: CAISESSSYEQYV.

The CDR3 is CASREGQGAAEAFF. As DNA, the CDR3 is TGTGCCAGCAGGGAGGGACAGGGGGCGGCTGAAGCTTTCTTT. V usage is TRBV2 and J usage is TRBJ1-1; 12 positions match TRBD1. CDR3 length: 14 residues. Per the germline V gene, CDR1 is SNHLY and CDR2 is FYNNEI. Unmatched junction bases numbered 5, after V lost 6 bases and J lost 6 bases.